In its sample, the clone carrying this TCR beta chain was seen a few times. The antigen is undetermined. The sample is drawn from a study of T-cell memory formation after mild COVID-19. Whole-study findings and limits: The SARS-CoV-2 specificity of second-wave clones reaching peak at day 37 remained unverified. Contracting clones from day 15 to 85 had balanced CD4/CD8; later expanders favoured CD4+.

5'RACE with constant-segment primers built TCRalpha and TCRbeta cDNA libraries with UMIs. TCRdb processed the 5' RACE reads anew with MiXCR; each CDR3 protein has one entry. In the table there are roughly 280,000 distinct CDR3 sequences, less than 9.5% of which are singletons. Looked up from germline, CDR1 is SGHRS and CDR2 is YFSETQ. This CDR3 has 16 amino acids. Trimming removed 7 bases from V and 3 bases from J; junction bases left unmatched: 6. This receptor was taken from a man between 18 and 29 years old who had mild COVID-19 (a few samples of this study predate the infection). Cell type and time point are not known. Sample: PBMCs or a T cell subset sorted from them (not recorded which). V and J are TRBV5-1 and TRBJ2-3; TRBD2 agrees at 15 bases. This chain's CDR3 is CASQEGTSGGTDTQYF. Written as DNA, the CDR3 is TGCGCCAGCCAGGAGGGGACTAGCGGGGGGACAGATACGCAGTATTTT. Based on the CDR3 plus reference TRBV5-1 and TRBJ2-3, the full variable domain is KAGVTQTPRYLIKTRGQQVTLSCSPISGHRSVSWYQQTPGQGLQFLFEYFSETQRNKGNFPGRFSGRQFSNSRSEMNVSTLELGDSALYLCASQEGTSGGTDTQYFGPGTRLTVL.